This T cell receptor beta chain derives from a study of cytomegalovirus exposure and HLA in healthy donors. Vbeta (60) and Jbeta (13) primers were used in the PCR. Here immunoSEQ multiplex PCR was the method, and the copy in TCRdb shows in-frame clones only, minus some. The sample lists 200,000 to 250,000 clones; around 75% were seen once. This CDR3 is 14 amino acids long. Germline loops: CDR1 MNHEY, CDR2 SMNVEV (reference sequence). V trimming: 6 bases; J trimming: 4 bases; junction bases outside the gene matches: 3. Sequenced input: PBMCs. The origin of this receptor is a woman in her thirties in good health and CMV-seronegative. J is TRBJ2-2 and V is TRBV27, with 9 bases fitting TRBD1. The CDR3 bases are TGTGCCAGCAGCCGACAGGGGGGCACCGGGGAGCTGTTTTTT. Its protein product is CASSRQGGTGELFF.